The 8 T cell receptor beta chains below come from one sample, sequenced in a study of Graves' ophthalmopathy and Graves' hyperthyroidism. The authors amplified TCR beta CDR3 regions, and they did so from RNA transcripts for repertoire sequencing. The library came from an HTBI-primed first-round RT-PCR and a second-round multiplex PCR. TCRdb processed the multiplex PCR reads anew with MiXCR; each CDR3 protein has one entry. The sample lists roughly 380,000 distinct CDR3 sequences; 15% were seen once. Sequenced sample: peripheral blood. These receptor sequences come from a young woman with stable Graves' hyperthyroidism.

This clonotype came up many times. CDR3 sequence (DNA): TGCGCCAGCAGCCAGACAGGGGGTCAGCCCCAGCATTTT. Its protein product is CASSQTGGQPQHF. This chain uses TRBV5-1 with TRBJ1-5; 9 nucleotides match TRBD1. The CDR3 has 13 residues. V gave up 4 bases and J gave up 6 bases; unmatched junction bases: 2. The germline V gene has CDR1 SGHRS and CDR2 YFSETQ.

This chain uses TRBV12-3 or TRBV12-4 with TRBJ2-4; D perhaps matches TRBD1 (6 bases). The CDR3 is 12 residues long. Trimming cost V 5 bases and J 7 bases, with 9 bases left between them. This chain's CDR3 is CASSVDRNIQYF. The CDR3 DNA sequence: TGTGCCAGCAGTGTTGACAGGAACATTCAGTACTTC.

The table lists this clonotype with a few counts. This chain connects TRBV2 to TRBJ1-6; D ambiguous. The CDR3 spans 13 residues. Germline V gene data show CDR1 as SNHLY and CDR2 as FYNNEI. Trimming shortened V by 7 bases and J by 7 bases, and 11 bases separated the two germline ends. The CDR3 spells CASNPGQNSPLHF. CDR3 bases: TGTGCCAGCAACCCAGGCCAGAATTCACCCCTCCACTTT. Full variable domain (outside the CDR3, taken from reference TRBV2 and TRBJ1-6): EPEVTQTPSHQVTQMGQEVILRCVPISNHLYFYWYRQILGQKVEFLVSFYNNEISEKSEIFDDQFSVERPDGSNFTLKIRSTKLEDSAMYFCASNPGQNSPLHFGNGTRLTVT.

This clonotype was seen repeatedly, ten times or more. This chain uses TRBV6-5 with TRBJ2-7; 8 bases are shared with TRBD1. Trimming at V came to 1 base and at J to 2 bases, leaving 1 base not matched to a gene. This CDR3 has 14 residues. Germline-derived CDR1 and CDR2 are MNHEY and SVGAGI. The CDR3 sequence is CASSYWDRPYEQYF. For the CDR3, the DNA is TGTGCCAGCAGTTACTGGGACAGGCCCTACGAGCAGTACTTC.

In its sample, this clonotype was seen many times. The chain joins TRBV12-3 or TRBV12-4 to TRBJ1-1; 7 bases align to TRBD1. Trimming removed 7 bases from V and 2 bases from J; junction bases left unmatched: 7. The CDR3 sequence is 14 residues long. CDR3 DNA: TGTGCCAGCACCCTCAGACAGGGAAACACTGAAGCTTTCTTT. Protein product: CASTLRQGNTEAFF.

The chain carries TRBV6-5 and TRBJ2-7, with 8 bases aligning to TRBD1. The CDR3 loop spans 15 amino acids. Trimming cost V 2 bases and J 2 bases; bases outside gene matches: 5. Germline CDR1 is MNHEY and CDR2 is SVGAGI. The CDR3 spells CASSYPLQGAYEQYF. Here the CDR3 DNA reads TGTGCCAGCAGTTACCCCCTACAGGGGGCCTACGAGCAGTACTTC.

Here the CDR3 DNA reads TGTGCCAGCAGTTCTAGCGGGGGGCAAGGCGGGGAGCTGTTTTTT. This sequence encodes CASSSSGGQGGELFF. This chain connects TRBV12-3 or TRBV12-4 to TRBJ2-2; 11 bases are a match to TRBD2. The trim removed 4 bases at V and 7 bases at J, leaving 5 bases unmatched. CDR3 size: 15 residues.

This clonotype came up many times. The genes are TRBV6-2 or TRBV6-3 and TRBJ1-5; 9 bases match TRBD1. The germline V gene has CDR1 MNHEY and CDR2 SVGEGT. CDR3 length equals 18 residues. The V and J ends lost 6 bases and 2 bases, in that order; junction bases with no gene match: 14. DNA for the CDR3: TGTGCCAGCAGCCCGCCCCCATCACAGGGGGCTGGCAATCAGCCCCAGCATTTT. Translating gives CASSPPPSQGAGNQPQHF.